The 3 T cell receptor beta chains listed next were all sequenced from one sample in a study of shared clonotypes between healthy human individuals. As defined, naive CD8 cells were CD45RO-negative and positively selected for CCR7, with terminally differentiated effector memory CD45RA+ cells excluded. Clones were read by immunoSEQ multiplex PCR, and TCRdb kept only the in-frame ones, dropping some. The sample holds roughly 2,000,000 clones; over 85% are singletons and the top ten take 1.5% to 2%. Sequenced material: naive CD8+ T cells from PBMCs. These receptors originate from a man between 18 and 29 years old in good health. Some clones in this sample may be carry-over from other donors' samples.

V is TRBV28 and J is TRBJ2-7; D may correspond to TRBD1 or TRBD2 (6 bases each). V was trimmed by 4 bases and J by 3 bases, leaving 16 bases between them. The germline V gene encodes CDR1 MDHEN and CDR2 SYDVKM. The CDR3 is made up of 15 amino acids. The CDR3 bases are TGTGCCAGCAGTTCCACAGGGAAGGGGGGCTACGAGCAGTACTTC. Residues: CASSSTGKGGYEQYF.

This rearrangement joins TRBV5-6 to TRBJ1-1; D remains unclear. V lost 3 bases and J 1 base, leaving 10 bases between the germline ends. This CDR3 is 14 amino acids long. Germline V lookup: CDR1 SGHDT, CDR2 YYEEEE. CDR3 sequence: CASSWNSGNTEAFF. CDR3 bases: TGTGCCAGCAGCTGGAACTCTGGGAACACTGAAGCTTTCTTT.

The chain uses TRBV11-2 and TRBJ2-5; D is unresolved. Germline V gene lookup returns CDR1 SGHAT and CDR2 FQNNGV. Trimming cost V 5 bases and J 5 bases, with 12 bases left between them. The CDR3 extends over 13 amino acids. This CDR3 reads CASSATRMETQYF. Here the CDR3 DNA reads TGTGCCAGCAGCGCGACGCGTATGGAGACCCAGTACTTC.